This record concerns one T cell receptor beta chain sequence. The antigen is unknown. The data were taken from a study of cytomegalovirus exposure and HLA in healthy donors. Broader study findings: When the data were analyzed later, several of the most significant clusters appeared to be linked to common viral pathogens. Some V segments (TRBV6-2 and TRBV6-3 among them) were excluded as indistinguishable. Specificity of a few CMV-associated chains for CMV antigens was verified in vitro.

CDR1 LNHDA and CDR2 SQIVND come from the germline V gene (reference sequence). The CDR3 consists of 14 residues. V lost 3 bases to trimming and J lost 2 bases, with 10 bases between them. Primers included in the PCR were 60 Vbeta and 13 Jbeta primers. Some clones are missing from TCRdb's copy, which holds only in-frame ones; the method was immunoSEQ multiplex PCR. Of 150,000 to 200,000 clones in the sample, around 68% were seen once. The rearrangement joins TRBV19 to TRBJ1-1; D is uncertain. The sequenced sample consisted of PBMCs. This sequence was found in a man aged 35 to 55 in good health and CMV-seronegative. The CDR3 region has the DNA TGTGCCAGTAGTATCGGGAGGGCTAACACTGAAGCTTTCTTT. Translated, it gives CASSIGRANTEAFF.